Below, 10 T cell receptor beta chains from the same sample are listed, as sequenced in a study of T cells in Graves' hyperthyroidism and ophthalmopathy. TCR beta CDR3 sequences were amplified from RNA transcripts. The TCR CDR3 first-round RT-PCR relied on the HTBI primer set. One entry per CDR3 protein, called by TCRdb with MiXCR from the multiplex PCR reads. The repertoire has about 460,000 distinct CDR3 sequences, approximately 22% of them found once; the top ten carry 49%. Sample: blood. The receptors stem from an older woman with Graves' ophthalmopathy.

This clonotype was counted only a few times. CDR3 region: CASSGFGPFGTQYF. CDR3 coding DNA: TGTGCCAGCTCGGGTTTTGGACCGTTCGGGACCCAGTACTTC. The genes are TRBV6-1 and TRBJ2-5; no firm D call. The length of the CDR3 is 14 residues. Deletions cut 8 bases from V and 7 bases from J, with 20 bases between. The germline gives CDR1 MNHNS, CDR2 SASEGT.

This rearrangement joins TRBV6-2 or TRBV6-3 to TRBJ1-1, with 11 nucleotides matching TRBD1. This CDR3 has 15 residues. The V and J ends lost 2 bases and 4 bases, in that order; junction bases with no gene match: 3. Germline V lookup: CDR1 MNHEY, CDR2 SVGEGT. The CDR3 here is CASSYAGTGGTEAFF. The CDR3 DNA follows: TGTGCCAGCAGTTACGCGGGGACAGGGGGCACTGAAGCTTTCTTT.

The chain carries TRBV4-1 and TRBJ2-1; maybe TRBD1 (6 bases). Deletions cut 5 bases from V and 4 bases from J, with 15 bases between. The germline gives CDR1 MGHRA, CDR2 YSYEKL. There are 15 residues in the CDR3. Here the CDR3 reads CASSWTDNRYNEQFF. For the CDR3, the DNA is TGCGCCAGCAGCTGGACAGACAATAGGTACAATGAGCAGTTCTTC.

The chain has TRBV12-3 or TRBV12-4 and TRBJ2-7; D possibly corresponds to TRBD2 (5 bases). The CDR3 covers 12 residues. V shed 7 bases and J shed 6 bases, with 13 bases lying between them. The CDR3 region is CASNFFEGEQYF. DNA for the CDR3: TGTGCCAGCAACTTTTTCGAGGGCGAGCAGTACTTC.

J is TRBJ2-2 and V is TRBV6-1; the D call may be TRBD1 or TRBD2 (5 bases each). This CDR3 spans 16 amino acids. Trimming stripped 4 bases from V and 6 bases from J, with 18 bases between. Germline loops: CDR1 MNHNS, CDR2 SASEGT. CDR3 in amino acids: CASSVGRGGIAGELFF. The CDR3, as DNA: TGTGCCAGCAGTGTGGGGCGCGGAGGAATTGCCGGGGAGCTGTTTTTT.

With regard to this clonotype: The junction shows a germline mismatch at one end, possibly a read error. V and J are TRBV29-1 and TRBJ2-7; D gene uncertain. CDR1 is SQVTM and CDR2 is ANQGSEA in the germline V gene. The CDR3 has 12 amino acids. Here the CDR3 DNA reads TGCAGCGTTGTGGTCAGCTCCTACGGGCAGTACTTC. Protein product: CSVVVSSYGQYF.

The chain couples TRBV5-8 to TRBJ2-7, with 9 positions matching TRBD1. J lost 2 bases, V lost 3 bases, and 6 bases had no gene match. Germline CDR1 reads SGHTS; CDR2 reads YDEGEE. The CDR3 covers 15 residues. The CDR3 spells CASSSGQGRAYEQYF. In nucleotides, the CDR3 is TGTGCCAGCAGCTCCGGACAGGGGAGAGCCTACGAGCAGTACTTC.

This clonotype was observed many times. The chain joins TRBV6-1 to TRBJ2-6; D might be TRBD2 (6 bases). Germline lookup yields CDR1 MNHNS and CDR2 SASEGT. The CDR3 covers 15 residues. V shed 6 bases and J shed 4 bases, with 13 bases lying between them. CDR3 coding DNA: TGTGCCAGCAGGGGGACTTCCTACGGGGCCAACGTCCTGACTTTC. Protein: CASRGTSYGANVLTF.

This rearrangement joins TRBV28 to TRBJ1-5; 7 bases line up with TRBD1. V lost 10 bases and J lost 3; bases outside the gene matches: 9. Germline CDR1 reads MDHEN; CDR2 reads SYDVKM. The CDR3 is 14 residues long. CDR3: CATRPQGNNQPQHF. CDR3 nucleotide sequence: TGTGCCACAAGACCACAGGGGAACAATCAGCCCCAGCATTTT.

This clonotype was picked up a small number of times. The chain links TRBV30 to TRBJ2-5; D uncertain. Trimming shortened V by 1 base and J by 5 bases, and 5 bases separated the two germline ends. There are 11 residues in the CDR3. Looked up from germline, CDR1 is GTSNPN and CDR2 is SVGIG (reference sequence). The CDR3 is CAWSERETQYF. CDR3 bases: TGTGCCTGGAGTGAACGGGAGACCCAGTACTTC.